Listed here are 24 T cell receptor beta chains from one sample, sequenced in a study of blood T cell repertoires in COVID-19. Repertoires were generated with immunoSEQ multiplex PCR, while TCRdb's copy carries only in-frame clones and drops some. The data hold over 120,000 clones, with roughly 88% observed a single time. The sample consisted of peripheral blood. The receptor source for this set is a man between 60 and 70 years old with active or convalescent COVID-19.

The V call is TRBV18, the J call TRBJ1-5; D remains ambiguous. The CDR3 loop spans 16 amino acids. V lost 0 bases and J lost 2, with 11 bases in between. CDR1 and CDR2 (germline): KGHSH, LQKENI. CDR3 sequence (DNA): TGTGCCAGCTCACCACCGTTCCAGGTTGGCAATCAGCCCCAGCATTTT. This codes for CASSPPFQVGNQPQHF.

V is TRBV11-2 and J is TRBJ2-5; D perhaps matches TRBD1 (6 bases). Germline V gene sequence: CDR1 SGHAT, CDR2 FQNNGV. The germline V and J ends were trimmed by 5 bases and 3 bases, with 10 bases remaining between them. This CDR3 region has 13 residues. Written as DNA, the CDR3 is TGTGCCAGCAGCGTCTCAGGGGAAGAGACCCAGTACTTC. It translates to CASSVSGEETQYF.

V usage is TRBV20-1 and J usage is TRBJ1-2; 8 bases match TRBD1. The germline CDR1 and CDR2 sequences are DFQATT and SNEGSKA (reference sequence). V was pared by 5 bases and J by 6 bases, with 2 bases of the junction left unmatched. This CDR3 is 11 amino acids long. The CDR3, as DNA: TGCAGTGCTGCAGGGGGCCATGGCTACACCTTC. Translation gives CSAAGGHGYTF.

The chain joins TRBV24-1 to TRBJ2-1; D is possibly TRBD2 (6 bases). Germline V gives CDR1 KGHDR, CDR2 SFDVKD. V was cut by 2 bases and J by 6 bases, with 16 bases left in between. The CDR3 covers 16 residues. The CDR3 reads CATSDSAGRIANEQFF. DNA for the CDR3: TGTGCCACCAGTGATTCTGCAGGGAGGATTGCCAATGAGCAGTTCTTC.

The J gene is TRBJ2-1, the V gene TRBV4-1, with 9 bases fitting TRBD2. Germline V lookup: CDR1 MGHRA, CDR2 YSYEKL. The J segment lost 6 bases and the V segment lost 2 bases, leaving 5 bases of the junction unmatched. The CDR3 is 15 amino acids. CDR3 amino acids: CASSQLAGVPNEQFF. DNA for the CDR3: TGCGCCAGCAGCCAATTAGCGGGGGTCCCCAATGAGCAGTTCTTC.

This rearrangement joins TRBV6-5 to TRBJ2-5; D gene ambiguous. This CDR3 has 14 amino acids. Trimming took 0 bases from V and 2 from J, leaving 7 bases between them. Germline CDR1 MNHEY, CDR2 SVGAGI. CDR3 nucleotides: TGTGCCAGCAGTTACTCGTTCAATCAAGAGACCCAGTACTTC. Translation gives CASSYSFNQETQYF.

The DNA of the CDR3 is TGCGCCAGCAGTGAGTCGGCAGGGGCCTACGAGCAGTACGTC. As protein: CASSESAGAYEQYV. V and J are TRBV10-2 and TRBJ2-7; tentatively, D is TRBD1 (6 bases). Trimming left V 0 bases short and J 2 bases short, with 8 bases between. Germline CDR1 WSHSY, CDR2 SAAADI. The CDR3 is made up of 14 amino acids.

This rearrangement joins TRBV7-9 to TRBJ2-5, with D unclear. This CDR3 has 15 amino acids. Trimming removed 0 bases from V and 5 bases from J, with 13 bases in between. Per the germline V gene, CDR1 is SEHNR and CDR2 is FQNEAQ (reference sequence). CDR3 protein: CASSLANSPGETQYF. The DNA of the CDR3 is TGTGCCAGCAGCTTAGCGAACAGCCCTGGGGAGACCCAGTACTTC.

This chain uses TRBV9 with TRBJ1-1, with a tentative D call TRBD1 (6 bases). Looked up from germline, CDR1 is SGDLS and CDR2 is YYNGEE. The CDR3 is 14 amino acids. Trimming removed 4 bases from V and 1 base from J, with 11 bases in between. CDR3 residues: CASSLGQENTEAFF. The CDR3 nucleotides read TGTGCCAGCAGCCTGGGACAAGAGAACACTGAAGCTTTCTTT.

This clone was counted many times. This chain links TRBV25-1 with TRBJ2-2; 7 nucleotides match TRBD2. The CDR3 is 17 amino acids. V shed 1 base and J 0 bases; nucleotides not matched to a gene: 5. Germline V CDR1 and CDR2: MGHDK, SYGVNS. The CDR3 coding sequence is TGTGCCAGCAGTGAATGGGAGGGCTCCTCGAACACCGGGGAGCTGTTTTTT. Its protein is CASSEWEGSSNTGELFF.

The chain combines TRBV6-5 with TRBJ1-1, with TRBD1 as a possible D gene (5 bases). V lost 2 bases to trimming and J lost 5 bases, with 12 bases between them. From germline, CDR1 is MNHEY and CDR2 SVGAGI. The CDR3 runs to 14 residues. The CDR3 loop reads CASSYRGKGTEAFF. CDR3 in DNA: TGTGCCAGCAGTTACCGGGGGAAGGGGACTGAAGCTTTCTTT.

This sequence joins TRBV5-8 and TRBJ2-3; no reliable D call. V dropped 0 bases and J dropped 6 bases, with 11 bases sitting between them. This CDR3 has 14 amino acids. The germline CDR1 and CDR2 sequences are SGHTS and YDEGEE. The CDR3 protein is CASSLGQAGDTQYF. DNA of the CDR3: TGTGCCAGCAGCTTGGGGCAGGCCGGTGATACGCAGTATTTT.

The chain links TRBV27 to TRBJ1-1, with a tentative D call TRBD1 (6 bases). CDR3 length equals 13 residues. Trimming cost V 5 bases and J 3 bases, with 10 bases left between them. Germline CDR1 MNHEY, CDR2 SMNVEV (reference sequence). CDR3 region: CASSTQGYTEAFF. The DNA for the CDR3 is TGTGCCAGCAGTACCCAGGGGTACACTGAAGCTTTCTTT.

The chain joins TRBV11-2 to TRBJ2-1; D remains unclear. With 1 base removed from V and 7 bases from J, the gap between germline ends came to 20 bases. This CDR3 contains 17 residues. Germline V CDR1 and CDR2: SGHAT, FQNNGV. The CDR3: CASSLVPSESPLNEQFF. CDR3 DNA sequence: TGTGCCAGCAGCTTAGTCCCAAGCGAATCTCCCTTGAATGAGCAGTTCTTC.

The V and J genes are TRBV24-1 and TRBJ1-4; D might be TRBD1 (6 bases). From germline, CDR1 is KGHDR and CDR2 SFDVKD. The CDR3 length is 16 residues. V lost 3 bases, J lost 8 bases, and 18 bases lay in between. The CDR3 loop reads CATSDPNEQGAEKLFF. DNA for the CDR3: TGTGCCACCAGTGATCCTAACGAACAGGGAGCCGAAAAACTGTTTTTT.

The J gene is TRBJ2-7, the V gene TRBV6-2 or TRBV6-3, with 14 bases matching TRBD2. This CDR3 spans 18 amino acids. Germline V gives CDR1 MNHEY, CDR2 SVGEGT. With 6 bases clipped from V and 2 bases from J, the junction kept 12 bases outside the gene matches. CDR3 DNA sequence: TGTGCCAGCAGCGAACCGGGACTAGCGGGGGCCCTTACCTACGAGCAGTACTTC. It translates to CASSEPGLAGALTYEQYF.

The chain employs TRBV5-1 and TRBJ2-3; D unclear. Trimming took off 4 bases at V and 6 bases at J, with 15 bases between the two ends. Looked up from germline, CDR1 is SGHRS and CDR2 is YFSETQ. This CDR3 spans 14 amino acids. The CDR3 DNA follows: TGCGCCAGCAGCCCCGAAGGAGCTCGGGATACGCAGTATTTT. Protein: CASSPEGARDTQYF.

This clone came up once. This chain links TRBV7-2 with TRBJ2-1; TRBD1 aligns across 7 bases. The CDR3 extends over 17 amino acids. Germline lookup yields CDR1 SGHTA and CDR2 FQGNSA. V shed 5 bases and J 6 bases; nucleotides not matched to a gene: 16. CDR3 nucleotides: TGTGCCAGCAGCGCCCGGGACAGCCAAATCCAGTTCAATGAGCAGTTCTTC. This gives the protein CASSARDSQIQFNEQFF.

This clone is a singleton in its sample. The V and J genes are TRBV5-8 and TRBJ1-5; no reliable D call. Germline CDR1 is SGHTS and CDR2 is YDEGEE. The CDR3 length is 15 residues. The V end lost 2 bases, the J end lost 0 bases, and 9 bases lay between the germline ends. CDR3 region: CASSFDWNSNQPQHF. Written as DNA, the CDR3 is TGTGCCAGCAGCTTCGACTGGAATAGCAATCAGCCCCAGCATTTT.

This chain connects TRBV19 to TRBJ1-2; TRBD1 matches 9 bases. CDR1 and CDR2 from the germline V gene are LNHDA and SQIVND (reference sequence). The CDR3 runs 15 residues. V shed 4 bases and J 2 bases; nucleotides not matched to a gene: 5. The CDR3 region is CASSTPGTGNYGYTF. The CDR3 DNA is TGTGCCAGTAGTACCCCGGGGACAGGGAACTATGGCTACACCTTC.

The gene calls are TRBV11-2 and TRBJ1-5, with D possibly matching TRBD1 (5 bases). The germline V gene encodes CDR1 SGHAT and CDR2 FQNNGV. The V end was cut by 3 bases, the J end by 7 bases, with 10 bases between. The CDR3 extends over 13 amino acids. The CDR3, as DNA: TGTGCCAGCAGCTTGGGGTGGGGCCAGCCCCAGCATTTT. Its protein is CASSLGWGQPQHF.

J is TRBJ1-1 and V is TRBV6-2 or TRBV6-3; perhaps TRBD1 as D (5 bases). In germline, CDR1 is MNHEY, CDR2 SVGEGT. V was pared by 5 bases and J by 4 bases, with 11 bases between. The length of the CDR3 is 13 residues. CDR3 nucleotides: TGTGCCAGCAGTCCCCGGGGGATCACTGAAGCTTTCTTT. This codes for CASSPRGITEAFF.

The V gene is TRBV5-4, the J gene TRBJ1-3; unclear D gene. CDR1 is SGHNT and CDR2 is YYREEE in the germline V gene (reference sequence). This CDR3 comprises 14 residues. Between the trimmed V and J ends, which lost 2 bases and 3 bases, there was a span of 9 bases. The DNA of the CDR3 is TGTGCCAGCAGCTTTCCGGGAGATGGAAACACCATATATTTT. Its protein is CASSFPGDGNTIYF.

This clone has just one count. V and J are TRBV3-1 (or the pseudogene TRBV3-2) and TRBJ1-2; D perhaps matches TRBD1 (5 bases). Germline-derived CDR1 and CDR2 are LGHDT and YNNKEL (reference sequence). The CDR3 covers 13 residues. Trimming took off 3 bases at V and 2 bases at J, with 7 bases between the two ends. CDR3 sequence reads: CASSHYRNYGYTF. The DNA of the CDR3 is TGTGCCAGCAGCCATTACAGGAACTATGGCTACACCTTC.